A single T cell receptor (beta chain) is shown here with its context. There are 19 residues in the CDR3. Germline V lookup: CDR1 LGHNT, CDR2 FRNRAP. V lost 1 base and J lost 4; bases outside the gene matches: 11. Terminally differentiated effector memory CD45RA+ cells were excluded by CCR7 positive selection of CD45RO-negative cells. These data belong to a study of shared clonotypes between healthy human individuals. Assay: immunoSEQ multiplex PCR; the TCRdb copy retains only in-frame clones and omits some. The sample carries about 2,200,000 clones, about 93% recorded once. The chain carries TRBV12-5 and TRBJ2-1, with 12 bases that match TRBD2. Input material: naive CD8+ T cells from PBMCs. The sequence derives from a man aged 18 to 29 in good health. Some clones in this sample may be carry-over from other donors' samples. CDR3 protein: CASGLGGLAGLKGYNEQFF. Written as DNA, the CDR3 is TGTGCTAGTGGTTTGGGGGGACTAGCGGGCCTAAAGGGGTACAATGAGCAGTTCTTC.